These 13 T cell receptor beta chains share one sample of origin, sequenced in a study of control samples from healthy donors and cancer patients. The protocol was immunoSEQ multiplex PCR, while the TCRdb copy is restricted to in-frame clones and leaves out a portion. The repertoire holds over 150,000 clones, 90% to 95% seen once, with about 5.6% in the top ten. Material: blood. The receptor set was obtained from a man aged 40-50 years in good health.

The V and J genes are TRBV2 and TRBJ2-3; tentative D call: TRBD2 (6 bases). V dropped 10 bases and J dropped 4 bases, with 18 bases sitting between them. The CDR3 contains 14 residues. Germline CDR1 reads SNHLY; CDR2 reads FYNNEI. CDR3 in amino acids: CATSPGRRADTQYF. CDR3 DNA sequence: TGTGCCACCTCTCCGGGGCGGAGGGCAGATACGCAGTATTTT.

This chain uses TRBV5-1 with TRBJ2-5, with unresolved D. The CDR3 is made up of 13 amino acids. Per germline, CDR1 SGHRS and CDR2 YFSETQ. The V end lost 4 bases, the J end lost 5 bases, and 12 bases lay between the germline ends. DNA of the CDR3: TGCGCCAGCAGCAGGGCCCAAGGGGAGACCCAGTACTTC. Translation: CASSRAQGETQYF.

The rearrangement uses TRBV27 and TRBJ2-2, with D uncertain. Trimming took off 2 bases at V and 6 bases at J, with 4 bases between the two ends. The CDR3 consists of 12 residues. Germline CDR1 and CDR2: MNHEY and SMNVEV (reference sequence). The CDR3 bases are TGTGCCAGCAGTTTAACAGCCGGGGAGCTGTTTTTT. This translates into CASSLTAGELFF.

V usage is TRBV5-4 and J usage is TRBJ1-1, with D possibly TRBD1 on 5 matching bases. V shed 4 bases and J shed 11 bases, with 21 bases lying between them. This CDR3 has 14 residues. Germline lookup yields CDR1 SGHNT and CDR2 YYREEE (reference sequence). This chain's CDR3 is CASSERGGVGWAFF. Written as DNA, the CDR3 is TGTGCCAGCAGCGAACGGGGGGGGGTCGGTTGGGCTTTCTTT.

As for this clone: Other DNA sequences in the same sample also yield this CDR3. J is TRBJ1-6 and V is TRBV6-5, with D unresolved. Between the trimmed V and J ends, which lost 0 bases and 1 base, there was a span of 7 bases. Germline CDR1 and CDR2: MNHEY and SVGAGI. CDR3 length: 16 amino acids. The CDR3 region has the DNA TGTGCCAGCAGTTACTCGGGTAGATCCTATAATTCACCCCTCCACTTT. This codes for CASSYSGRSYNSPLHF.

The chain recombines TRBV9 with TRBJ1-5; possible D gene TRBD1, 6 bases. The CDR3 length is 14 residues. The ends were cut back, 0 bases at V and 3 bases at J, with 7 bases in the middle. Germline V gene sequence: CDR1 SGDLS, CDR2 YYNGEE. The CDR3, as DNA: TGTGCCAGCAGCGTAGGGACAGACAATCAGCCCCAGCATTTT. It yields the protein CASSVGTDNQPQHF.

The chain recombines TRBV27 with TRBJ1-1; 7 bases match TRBD1. This CDR3 has 14 amino acids. With V trimmed by 3 bases and J by 1 base, 2 bases remained unmatched. In germline, CDR1 is MNHEY, CDR2 SMNVEV (reference sequence). DNA for the CDR3: TGTGCCAGCAGTTTTAGGGGGCCGAACACTGAAGCTTTCTTT. It specifies CASSFRGPNTEAFF.

The chain combines TRBV18 with TRBJ1-1; D is uncertain. The CDR3 contains 12 residues. V was trimmed by 3 bases and J by 11 bases, leaving 13 bases between them. Germline CDR1 reads KGHSH; CDR2 reads LQKENI. For the CDR3, the DNA is TGTGCCAGCTCACCGGAGACGGGGTGGGCTTTCTTT. Translating it yields CASSPETGWAFF.

This chain links TRBV27 with TRBJ2-3; the D gene is possibly TRBD2 (7 bases). V lost 5 bases and J lost 3, with 15 bases in between. The CDR3 is 15 residues long. Germline CDR1 and CDR2: MNHEY and SMNVEV (reference sequence). CDR3 region: CASSERGGRTDTQYF. The CDR3 DNA reads TGTGCCAGCAGTGAAAGGGGGGGGCGGACAGATACGCAGTATTTT.

In DNA, the CDR3 is TGTGCCAGCAGTTCGTACACTGAAGCTTTCTTT. It encodes CASSSYTEAFF. The chain is built from TRBV27 and TRBJ1-1; D is ambiguous. Trimming cost V 4 bases and J 3 bases, with 3 bases left between them. CDR1 and CDR2 from the germline V gene are MNHEY and SMNVEV (reference sequence). The CDR3 has 11 amino acids.

This clone was recorded a few times. V and J are TRBV28 and TRBJ1-2; TRBD1 matches at 7 bases. Losses at the gene ends were 8 bases for V and 8 bases for J; bases not matched to a gene: 8. This CDR3 is 12 amino acids long. Germline values: CDR1 MDHEN, CDR2 SYDVKM. CDR3 bases: TGTGCCAGCGCCACGACAGGGAGAGGCTACACCTTC. Its translation: CASATTGRGYTF.

The chain combines TRBV6-5 with TRBJ1-5; tentatively, D is TRBD1 (6 bases). CDR3 size: 15 residues. Between the trimmed V and J ends, which lost 3 bases and 1 base, there was a span of 10 bases. Germline loops: CDR1 MNHEY, CDR2 SVGAGI. DNA of the CDR3: TGTGCCAGCAGTTATGGGGGGGGCAGCAATCAGCCCCAGCATTTT. It codes for CASSYGGGSNQPQHF.

The J gene is TRBJ2-1, the V gene TRBV19; D not resolved. Between the trimmed V and J ends, which lost 5 bases and 4 bases, there was a span of 12 bases. The germline gives CDR1 LNHDA, CDR2 SQIVND (reference sequence). CDR3 size: 14 residues. The DNA for the CDR3 is TGTGCCAGTAGTCTATCCCGGGCGTACAATGAGCAGTTCTTC. The encoded protein is CASSLSRAYNEQFF.